Described below is a single T cell receptor (beta chain) sequence and its context. Its antigen target is currently unknown. No much larger clone is present one base from it, and per-base qualities are unavailable. The data were obtained in a study of blood T cell repertoires in COVID-19 (TCRdb year 2020). Describing the broader study: Collaborator samples came from the United States, Italy and Spain and covered acute and convalescent phases of COVID-19. The dataset comprised deeply sampled blood TCRbeta repertoires from subjects exposed to, actively infected with, or recovered from COVID-19. A freely available public database, intended as a resource for researchers studying the immune response to SARS-CoV-2, is where the repertoires were released. Where available, HLA class I and class II types were obtained from metadata supplied by the sample provider rather than from assay-based typing. A de-identified subject ID, COVID-19 status, age in years and sex were almost always included in the sample metadata. The material from the prospective study consisted of cDNA or gDNA derived from T cells, B-cell-depleted T cells, or PBMCs. Samples were obtained from the ongoing ImmuneRACE study (first 160 participants) and from over 1,000 subjects provided by 6 global collaborators.

Overall study results and their limits: The amount of clinical and demographic metadata varied by source and participant and was provided uncurated.

Participants in the prospective study were enrolled through a virtual design, were aged about 18 to 100 years, and lived in approximately 25 United States geographic areas. In the prospective study, participants were assigned to cohorts based on the clinical history participants reported in a screening survey and a study questionnaire. ImmuneRACE Cohort 3 recovered participants were defined by two consecutive negative NP/OP PCR tests, healthcare professional clearance, or symptom resolution. Each participant in the prospective study had whole blood, serum and a nasopharyngeal or oropharyngeal swab collected by mobile phlebotomists. Over a roughly two-month period, participants in the prospective study had the option of providing additional blood draws and questionnaires. Prospective study blood samples were shipped either frozen or at room temperature before DNA extraction. CDR1 LNHNV and CDR2 YYDKDF are derived from the germline V gene (reference sequence). V is cut by 0 bases and J by 0 bases, and the space between the germline ends is 5 bases. Inclusive of the bounding cysteine and phenylalanine, the CDR3 is 15 residues long. Only the CDR3 region is kept as DNA, spanning 45 bases read in frame from base 1.

TCRbeta CDR3 regions were amplified from genomic DNA using the immunoSEQ Assay, a bias-controlled multiplex PCR. The authors' pipeline ran thus. Nucleated cell counts per sample were estimated from amplification of reference gene primers within the assay. Sequence reads were collapsed and filtered to measure the absolute abundance of every unique TCRbeta CDR3 rearrangement. Productive Simpson clonality was computed per sample as the square root of Simpson's diversity index over productive rearrangements. Drawn from immuneACCESS, this table holds only the in-frame rearrangements with V and J called that TCRdb kept. Clones are partly lost; checked studies trace under half to an unresolved V gene and leave the rest unexplained. D and trimming come from the DNA, and the V and J calls and clone size come from that table. Counted in this sample were more than 400,000 clones; roughly 88% of them appeared once. The biggest ten clones account for about 0.63% of the sample.

The receptor was isolated from a man between 18 and 29 years old who had recovered from COVID-19. This chain joins TRBV15 to TRBJ1-4; the D gene cannot be resolved reliably. Sequenced: PBMCs or T cells enriched from blood (not recorded which). The nucleotide sequence reads as follows: TGTGCCACCAGCAGAGATACAGCAACTAATGAAAAACTGTTTTTT. This encodes CATSRDTATNEKLFF. The full variable domain, with segments outside the CDR3 supplied by the reference TRBV15 and TRBJ1-4 proteins, appears as DAMVIQNPRYQVTQFGKPVTLSCSQTLNHNVMYWYQQKSSQAPKLLFHYYDKDFNNEADTPDNFQSRRPNTSFCFLDIRSPGLGDTAMYLCATSRDTATNEKLFFGSGTQLSVL.